The clone carrying this TCR beta chain has more than one count but fewer than ten. Antigen: not known. Stated time point: week 47, end of study. In every dose of vaccine, 300 ug of mutant IDH1 20-mer peptide was given alongside topical imiquimod. New IDH1-mutant, ATRX-lost WHO grade 3 or 4 astrocytomas occurred in donors. CDR3 length: 15 residues. J was trimmed by 1 base and V by 4 bases; bases with no gene match: 5. Germline assignment: CDR1 MDHEN and CDR2 SYDVKM. This entry belongs to a study of a mutant IDH1 vaccine in newly diagnosed glioma. Across the whole study: With temozolomide cycles, or 4-6 weeks after radiotherapy alone, vaccination was started. Treatment recipients were about 60% male and 37.5% female, and their mean age was roughly 40 years. It was radiotherapy, temozolomide, or both that patients received previously, with most receiving both.

Clones were read by immunoSEQ multiplex PCR, and TCRdb kept only the in-frame ones, dropping some. The repertoire includes about 56,000 clones, over 70% of them detected once, and around 5% sits in the top ten. The rearrangement links TRBV28 to TRBJ2-7; TRBD1 matches at 9 bases. The origin of this receptor is a man aged 50 to 59 with glioma. The sample consisted of PBMCs, taken from a glioma patient whose treatment included an IDH1 peptide vaccine. CDR3 bases: TGTGCCAGCAGTTCGCCCGGGACAGGGTCCTACGAGCAGTACTTC. It is translated as CASSSPGTGSYEQYF.